This note documents a single T cell receptor (beta chain) sequence. The antigen is undetermined. The assay was immunoSEQ multiplex PCR, and TCRdb's table has in-frame clones only and misses some. This table has around 120,000 clones, roughly 83% appearing once. These data are taken from a study of cytomegalovirus exposure and HLA in healthy donors. Study-wide results and caveats: Reported results showed that the classifier diagnosed cytomegalovirus status with high specificity and sensitivity.

After removal of 5 bases from V and 5 bases from J, the junction contained 5 bases not matched to a gene. In germline, CDR1 is MNHEY, CDR2 SVGAGI. The CDR3 runs to 15 residues. The sample consisted of PBMCs. The TCR was taken from a young man in good health and CMV-seronegative. The V and J genes are TRBV6-5 and TRBJ2-3; the match to TRBD2 covers 12 bases. The CDR3, as DNA: TGTGCCAGCAGTCCGACTAGCGGGAGTTTAGATACGCAGTATTTT. Protein sequence: CASSPTSGSLDTQYF.